The 28 T cell receptor beta chains listed next were all sequenced from one sample in a study of blood T cell repertoires in COVID-19 (dated by TCRdb to 2020 to 2021). Library method: the immunoSEQ multiplex PCR assay. TCRdb's version of the immuneACCESS table is confined to in-frame rearrangements and falls short of the full clone set. An unresolved V gene accounts for under half of the shortfall where checked; the remainder is of unknown origin. A total of about 220,000 clones appear in this sample, more than 80% of them only once. The leading ten clones occupy under 3.5% of the sample. The sample comprised PBMCs or T cells enriched from blood (not recorded which). These receptors all stem from a woman under 30 in a cohort exposed to, infected with or recovered from COVID-19 (not recorded which).

The J gene is TRBJ2-3, the V gene TRBV5-1, with 10 bases matching TRBD1. V gave up 3 bases and J gave up 1 base; unmatched junction bases: 5. The CDR3 runs to 16 residues. Germline CDR1 and CDR2: SGHRS and YFSETQ. The CDR3 bases are TGCGCCAGCAGCTGGGGGGACAGGGGACGCACAGATACGCAGTATTTT. Protein sequence: CASSWGDRGRTDTQYF.

The chain is built from TRBV14 and TRBJ1-6; 9 nucleotides align to TRBD1. Germline CDR1 and CDR2: SGHDN and FVKESK. CDR3 length equals 15 residues. The V and J ends lost 4 bases and 10 bases, in that order; junction bases with no gene match: 8. The CDR3 reads CASSLGTGYRSPLHF. The CDR3 bases are TGTGCCAGCAGCCTGGGGACAGGGTATCGCTCACCCCTCCACTTT.

The genes are TRBV28 and TRBJ2-3; D gene unclear. V lost 4 bases and J lost 4, with 6 bases in between. The germline gives CDR1 MDHEN, CDR2 SYDVKM. The CDR3 length is 12 residues. The CDR3 DNA follows: TGTGCCAGCAGTTCCCTTTCAGATACGCAGTATTTT. It specifies CASSSLSDTQYF.

The rearrangement joins TRBV11-1 to TRBJ1-4, with a weak D call TRBD1 (6 bases). Germline V gene data show CDR1 as SGHAT and CDR2 as FQDESV (reference sequence). The CDR3 has 14 residues. The V and J ends lost 5 bases and 6 bases respectively, with 13 bases between them. CDR3 sequence (DNA): TGTGCCAGCAGCCCCACGACAGGAGATGAAAAACTGTTTTTT. It encodes CASSPTTGDEKLFF.

V and J are TRBV7-7 and TRBJ2-7, with TRBD2 matching 12 bases. V lost 5 bases and J lost 2; bases outside the gene matches: 4. The CDR3 length is 15 residues. CDR1 is SSHAT and CDR2 is FNYEAQ in the germline V gene (reference sequence). For the CDR3, the DNA is TGTGCCAGCAGCCCCGGACTAGCGGGAACCTACGAGCAGTACTTC. Translated, it gives CASSPGLAGTYEQYF.

The chain joins TRBV27 to TRBJ1-1, with a possible D match to TRBD1 (5 bases). V was shortened by 4 bases and J by 1 base, with 16 bases between the two germline ends. The CDR3 has 16 amino acids. Germline V gene lookup returns CDR1 MNHEY and CDR2 SMNVEV (reference sequence). The CDR3 region has the DNA TGTGCCAGCAGTTCATCACTTGGAGGGGCGAACACTGAAGCTTTCTTT. It yields the protein CASSSSLGGANTEAFF.

The chain employs TRBV7-9 and TRBJ2-1; TRBD2 matches 14 bases. The ends lost 4 bases at V and 8 bases at J; junction bases unmatched: 16. Germline assignment: CDR1 SEHNR and CDR2 FQNEAQ (reference sequence). This CDR3 comprises 19 residues. As DNA, the CDR3 is TGTGCCAGCAGCTGGGGTGAAGGACTAGCGGGAGGAGTATGGGATGAGCAGTTCTTC. As protein: CASSWGEGLAGGVWDEQFF. Full variable domain (remainder filled in from reference TRBV7-9 and TRBJ2-1): DTGVSQNPRHKITKRGQNVTFRCDPISEHNRLYWYRQTLGQGPEFLTYFQNEAQLEKSRLLSDRFSAERPKGSFSTLEIQRTEQGDSAMYLCASSWGEGLAGGVWDEQFFGPGTRLTVL.

On this clone itself: The sample has other DNA sequences that encode this CDR3 too. The chain couples TRBV3-1 (or the pseudogene TRBV3-2) to TRBJ1-5; 7 nucleotides line up with TRBD1. Unmatched junction bases numbered 2, after V lost 1 base and J lost 5 bases. Germline lookup yields CDR1 LGHDT and CDR2 YNNKEL (reference sequence). CDR3 length: 14 residues. The DNA of the CDR3 is TGTGCCAGCAGCCAAGGACAGGGTGATCAGCCCCAGCATTTT. Translating it yields CASSQGQGDQPQHF.

This clone was counted only a few times. The V and J genes are TRBV6-5 and TRBJ1-2, with 8 bases matching TRBD1. This CDR3 is built from 15 residues. CDR1 and CDR2 (germline): MNHEY, SVGAGI. The J segment lost 7 bases and the V segment lost 0 bases, leaving 7 bases of the junction unmatched. The CDR3 region is CASSYSRQGISGYTF. The CDR3 region has the DNA TGTGCCAGCAGTTACTCGAGACAGGGGATTAGTGGCTACACCTTC.

V gene TRBV5-4 combines with J gene TRBJ2-7, with a possible D match to TRBD2 (6 bases). The CDR3 is made up of 13 amino acids. V lost 4 bases and J 7 bases, leaving 15 bases between the germline ends. CDR1 is SGHNT, CDR2 YYREEE, per germline (reference sequence). DNA of the CDR3: TGTGCCAGCAGCCCGACCGGGGGACGGGAGCAGTACTTC. As protein: CASSPTGGREQYF.

In this sample, this clone turned up a few times. The rearrangement links TRBV6-5 to TRBJ2-7; 8 bases agree with TRBD2. V shed 8 bases, J shed 0 bases, and the junction held 3 bases outside the gene matches. The CDR3 covers 13 residues. Germline CDR1 and CDR2: MNHEY and SVGAGI. CDR3: CASRGGNSYEQYF. CDR3 in DNA: TGTGCCAGCCGGGGGGGAAACTCCTACGAGCAGTACTTC.

The chain has TRBV7-9 and TRBJ2-7, with D perhaps matching TRBD2 (5 bases). The CDR3 is made up of 12 amino acids. From germline, CDR1 is SEHNR and CDR2 FQNEAQ (reference sequence). Trimming left V 3 bases short and J 7 bases short, with 10 bases between. The CDR3 nucleotides read TGTGCCAGCAGCTTCGGCCCGGGGGAGCAGTACTTC. Its protein is CASSFGPGEQYF.

The CDR3 loop reads CASSLEASGKFAYEQYF. The CDR3 DNA reads TGCGCCAGCAGCTTGGAAGCTAGCGGGAAGTTTGCCTACGAGCAGTACTTC. The rearrangement uses TRBV5-1 and TRBJ2-7, with TRBD2 identical over 9 bases. CDR3 length: 17 residues. V was clipped by 0 bases and J by 2 bases; unmatched bases: 9. Germline V gives CDR1 SGHRS, CDR2 YFSETQ. The full variable domain, in which reference TRBV5-1 and TRBJ2-7 provide the parts outside the CDR3, is KAGVTQTPRYLIKTRGQQVTLSCSPISGHRSVSWYQQTPGQGLQFLFEYFSETQRNKGNFPGRFSGRQFSNSRSEMNVSTLELGDSALYLCASSLEASGKFAYEQYFGPGTRLTVT.

This chain links TRBV13 with TRBJ2-3; 7 bases match TRBD2. J was trimmed by 3 bases and V by 2 bases; bases with no gene match: 5. The CDR3 is made up of 15 amino acids. Germline V gives CDR1 PRHDT, CDR2 FYEKMQ (reference sequence). The CDR3 region has the DNA TGTGCCAGCAGCTTATATACTAGCGAGACAGATACGCAGTATTTT. Amino acids: CASSLYTSETDTQYF. The full variable domain, with the rest looked up from reference TRBV13 and TRBJ2-3, is AAGVIQSPRHLIKEKRETATLKCYPIPRHDTVYWYQQGPGQDPQFLISFYEKMQSDKGSIPDRFSAQQFSDYHSELNMSSLELGDSALYFCASSLYTSETDTQYFGPGTRLTVL.

The rearrangement joins TRBV3-1 (or the pseudogene TRBV3-2) to TRBJ2-1; 8 positions agree with TRBD1. This CDR3 is 15 amino acids long. The germline V gene has CDR1 LGHDT and CDR2 YNNKEL (reference sequence). Trimming removed 1 base from V and 5 bases from J; junction bases left unmatched: 4. The CDR3 coding sequence is TGTGCCAGCAGCCAAGGACAGGGGTCCCACAATGAGCAGTTCTTC. Encoded protein: CASSQGQGSHNEQFF.

This clone was seen just once. The V gene is TRBV6-5, the J gene TRBJ1-2, with a weak D call TRBD1 (6 bases). Trimming took off 4 bases at V and 5 bases at J, with 14 bases between the two ends. The length of the CDR3 is 14 residues. CDR1 is MNHEY and CDR2 is SVGAGI in the germline V gene. In DNA, the CDR3 is TGTGCCAGCAGTTCTATCGGGACATCTTATGGCTACACCTTC. Residues: CASSSIGTSYGYTF.

The chain has TRBV10-3 and TRBJ1-2, with D maybe TRBD1 (6 bases). Per the germline V gene, CDR1 is ENHRY and CDR2 is SYGVKD. Trimming shortened V by 3 bases and J by 1 base, and 9 bases separated the two germline ends. The length of the CDR3 is 14 residues. CDR3 DNA sequence: TGTGCCATCAGTGAAAAGGGGGATAACTATGGCTACACCTTC. This translates into CAISEKGDNYGYTF.

The chain joins TRBV28 to TRBJ2-6; a possible D gene is TRBD1 (5 bases). There are 15 residues in the CDR3. The V gene lost 6 bases and the J gene lost 0 bases, with 9 bases spanning the gap. CDR1 and CDR2 (germline): MDHEN, SYDVKM. The CDR3 here is CASSTGSSGANVLTF. CDR3 nucleotides: TGTGCCAGCAGCACAGGTTCCTCTGGGGCCAACGTCCTGACTTTC. Using reference TRBV28 and TRBJ2-6 for the parts outside the CDR3, the full variable domain is DVKVTQSSRYLVKRTGEKVFLECVQDMDHENMFWYRQDPGLGLRLIYFSYDVKMKEKGDIPEGYSVSREKKERFSLILESASTNQTSMYLCASSTGSSGANVLTFGAGSRLTVL.

The chain employs TRBV4-1 and TRBJ1-2; D is undetermined. V lost 5 bases to trimming and J lost 2 bases, with 9 bases between them. The germline V gene has CDR1 MGHRA and CDR2 YSYEKL. This CDR3 is 13 amino acids long. The CDR3 DNA sequence: TGCGCCAGCAGCGACCGGGAAAACTATGGCTACACCTTC. It encodes CASSDRENYGYTF.

This chain links TRBV27 with TRBJ1-5, with 9 bases lining up with TRBD1. This CDR3 has 16 residues. J was trimmed by 2 bases and V by 5 bases; bases with no gene match: 7. Germline lookup yields CDR1 MNHEY and CDR2 SMNVEV (reference sequence). This chain's CDR3 is CASSRTGEHGNQPQHF. Written as DNA, the CDR3 is TGTGCCAGCAGTAGGACAGGGGAGCATGGCAATCAGCCCCAGCATTTT.

The CDR3 DNA sequence: TGTGCCAGCAGTGATCCAGGGCGCACCACTGAAGCTTTCTTT. Translating gives CASSDPGRTTEAFF. The chain carries TRBV6-1 and TRBJ1-1; tentative D call: TRBD1 (5 bases). Per the germline V gene, CDR1 is MNHNS and CDR2 is SASEGT. Trimming stripped 3 bases from V and 4 bases from J, with 12 bases between. This CDR3 has 14 amino acids.

The chain couples TRBV4-1 to TRBJ2-4; 8 bases fit TRBD1. With 5 bases clipped from V and 4 bases from J, the junction kept 4 bases outside the gene matches. This CDR3 has 14 amino acids. The germline V gene encodes CDR1 MGHRA and CDR2 YSYEKL. The CDR3 is CASSSGTGKNIQYF. DNA of the CDR3: TGCGCCAGCAGCTCCGGGACAGGAAAAAACATTCAGTACTTC.

The rearrangement joins TRBV7-6 to TRBJ2-1; 14 bases agree with TRBD2. Germline V gives CDR1 SGHVS, CDR2 FNYEAQ. The CDR3 covers 17 residues. Trimming cost V 5 bases and J 8 bases; bases outside gene matches: 11. This CDR3 reads CASSISSGLAGGDEQFF. In nucleotides, the CDR3 is TGTGCCAGCAGCATTTCCTCAGGACTAGCGGGGGGCGATGAGCAGTTCTTC.

The chain combines TRBV19 with TRBJ1-4; the match to TRBD1 covers 7 bases. The germline V gene has CDR1 LNHDA and CDR2 SQIVND (reference sequence). Germline trimming cut 5 bases from V and 3 bases from J; bases unmatched to any gene: 6. The CDR3 consists of 15 residues. CDR3 sequence reads: CASSHDREPNEKLFF. Here the CDR3 DNA reads TGTGCCAGTAGTCACGACAGGGAACCTAATGAAAAACTGTTTTTT.

The gene calls are TRBV2 and TRBJ1-4; D ambiguous. The CDR3 totals 13 residues. Germline V gene lookup returns CDR1 SNHLY and CDR2 FYNNEI. V gave up 4 bases and J gave up 8 bases, with 11 bases separating them. The CDR3 sequence: CASSGLEREKLFF. The CDR3 bases are TGTGCCAGCAGTGGTCTAGAGAGGGAAAAACTGTTTTTT.

In the case of this clone: The sample contains more than one DNA sequence encoding this CDR3. The genes are TRBV2 and TRBJ1-2, with D tentatively TRBD1 (6 bases). CDR3 length: 13 amino acids. With 4 bases removed from V and 2 bases from J, the gap between germline ends came to 8 bases. Germline values: CDR1 SNHLY, CDR2 FYNNEI. This chain's CDR3 is CASSGQGNYGYTF. The DNA of the CDR3 is TGTGCCAGCAGTGGGCAGGGGAACTATGGCTACACCTTC. Looking up the rest from reference TRBV2 and TRBJ1-2 gives the full variable domain: EPEVTQTPSHQVTQMGQEVILRCVPISNHLYFYWYRQILGQKVEFLVSFYNNEISEKSEIFDDQFSVERPDGSNFTLKIRSTKLEDSAMYFCASSGQGNYGYTFGSGTRLTVV.

This rearrangement joins TRBV5-1 to TRBJ1-2; D is unresolved. There are 12 residues in the CDR3. The V gene lost 3 bases and the J gene lost 3 bases, with 6 bases spanning the gap. CDR1 and CDR2 from the germline V gene are SGHRS and YFSETQ. CDR3 DNA sequence: TGCGCCAGCAGCTCAGAGGACTATGGCTACACCTTC. Amino acid sequence: CASSSEDYGYTF.

The genes are TRBV18 and TRBJ1-2; D not resolved. Per the germline V gene, CDR1 is KGHSH and CDR2 is LQKENI. There are 12 residues in the CDR3. Deletions cut 5 bases from V and 0 bases from J, with 4 bases between. CDR3 loop: CASSTTNYGYTF. CDR3 nucleotide sequence: TGTGCCAGCTCAACTACTAACTATGGCTACACCTTC.